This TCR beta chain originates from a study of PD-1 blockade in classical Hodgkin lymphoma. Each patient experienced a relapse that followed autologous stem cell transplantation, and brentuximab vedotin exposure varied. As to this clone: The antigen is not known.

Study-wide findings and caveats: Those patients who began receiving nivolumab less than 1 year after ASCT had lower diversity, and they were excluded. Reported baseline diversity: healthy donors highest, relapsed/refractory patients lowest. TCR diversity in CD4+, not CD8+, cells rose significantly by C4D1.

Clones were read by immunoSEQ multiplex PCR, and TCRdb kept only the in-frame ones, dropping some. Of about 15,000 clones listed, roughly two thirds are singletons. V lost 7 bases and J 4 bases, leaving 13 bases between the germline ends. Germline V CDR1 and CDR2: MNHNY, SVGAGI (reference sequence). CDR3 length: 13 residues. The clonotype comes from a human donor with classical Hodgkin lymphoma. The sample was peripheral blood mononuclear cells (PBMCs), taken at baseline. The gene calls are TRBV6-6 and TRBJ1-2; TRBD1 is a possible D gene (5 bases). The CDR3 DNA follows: TGTGCCAGCAAGGGGTTTGGGTCCTATGGCTACACCTTC. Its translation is CASKGFGSYGYTF.